The 4 T cell receptor beta chains given below trace back to one sample, sequenced in a study of STAT5B mutations in CD4+ large granular lymphocyte leukemia. Sequenced by immunoSEQ multiplex PCR; TCRdb stores in-frame clones only, minus some. This sample has over 35,000 clones; roughly 80% occur once, and the top ten carry around 0.37%. The sample consisted of CD4+ T cells from blood buffy coats. These receptors were collected from a human donor in good health.

This clone was counted between two and nine times. In DNA, the CDR3 is TGTGCCAGCAGCGGGGTGAGATCCCAGCATTTT. Encoded protein: CASSGVRSQHF. The V call is TRBV5-8, the J call TRBJ1-5; D remains ambiguous. Germline CDR1 is SGHTS and CDR2 is YDEGEE. Trimming took off 4 bases at V and 11 bases at J, with 10 bases between the two ends. The CDR3 contains 11 residues.

The J gene is TRBJ1-6, the V gene TRBV27; no reliable D call. V gave up 2 bases and J gave up 5 bases, with 19 bases separating them. CDR3 length: 18 amino acids. CDR1 and CDR2 (germline): MNHEY, SMNVEV (reference sequence). CDR3 DNA: TGTGCCAGCAGTTTAGCGGTGTTGGGGAGAACAGATAATTCACCCCTCCACTTT. This encodes CASSLAVLGRTDNSPLHF.

The chain carries TRBV4-1 and TRBJ2-2; 10 bases agree with TRBD1. CDR3 length: 14 residues. V trimming: 8 bases; J trimming: 6 bases; junction bases outside the gene matches: 6. Germline V lookup: CDR1 MGHRA, CDR2 YSYEKL. CDR3 loop: CASQTGGLSGELFF. Written as DNA, the CDR3 is TGCGCCAGCCAGACAGGGGGCCTTTCCGGGGAGCTGTTTTTT.

The DNA of the CDR3 is TGTGCCAGCAGCCTGGAAGGGGGGTACACCGGGGAGCTGTTTTTT. Translation gives CASSLEGGYTGELFF. The rearrangement links TRBV6-1 to TRBJ2-2; D could derive from TRBD1 or TRBD2 (6 bases each). The CDR3 runs 15 residues. CDR1 is MNHNS, CDR2 SASEGT, per germline. Between the trimmed V and J ends, which lost 6 bases and 3 bases, there was a span of 14 bases.